This TCR beta chain emerged from a study of shared clonotypes between healthy human individuals. J gave up 0 bases and V 3 bases, and 9 bases lay outside the gene matches. The germline CDR1 and CDR2 sequences are SEHNR and FQNEAQ (reference sequence). The CDR3 totals 18 residues. The table came from immunoSEQ multiplex PCR; TCRdb's copy has only in-frame clones and leaves some out. Here the sample spans hundreds of thousands of clones, 92% being singletons. Naive CD8 cells were CD45RO-negative, positively selected for CCR7, excluding terminally differentiated effector memory CD45RA+ cells. This receptor was taken from a man aged 30-40 years in good health. The sequenced sample consisted of naive CD8+ T cells sorted from blood. The chain combines TRBV7-9 with TRBJ2-3; TRBD2 aligns across 10 bases. The CDR3: CASSFYPGLAASTDTQYF. DNA of the CDR3: TGTGCCAGCAGCTTCTACCCCGGACTAGCGGCTAGCACAGATACGCAGTATTTT.